These T cell receptor beta chains were read from a single sample in a study of response to subunit inactivated influenza vaccine. TCRdb fed the RT-PCR reads into MiXCR, producing one record per CDR3 protein. The data hold about 700,000 distinct CDR3 sequences, with approximately 14% observed a single time. The sample here was PBMCs from blood, taken around 15 days before vaccination. The receptors were sampled from a man aged 45-65 years who received an inactivated influenza vaccine. Both conserved end residues are trimmed from each CDR3. The size field is filled for only some rows; it gives once, few, many or a size class.

j_call,clone_size,v_call,cdr3_aa
TRBJ2-7,NA,TRBV20-1,SAEVSGATYEQY
TRBJ2-5,NA,TRBV7-6,ASSLGVRRQETQY
TRBJ1-3,NA,TRBV4-3,ASSLKKGDTIY
TRBJ2-7,NA,TRBV5-5,ASSFRRTGVLYEQY
TRBJ2-5,NA,TRBV5-1,ASSLGSSVQETQY
TRBJ1-6,NA,TRBV20-1,SASSSSYNSPLH
TRBJ1-2,few,TRBV10-3,AISESGTGGRLYGYT
TRBJ2-5,NA,TRBV12-3/TRBV12-4,ASSFGGQQETQY
TRBJ2-5,few,TRBV29-1,SALNSRRGETQY
TRBJ2-5,NA,TRBV5-6,ASSPLRGSETQY
TRBJ1-5,many,TRBV12-3/TRBV12-4,ASSLGDRLSNQPQH
TRBJ2-5,few,TRBV3-1,ASSQEGSYQETQY
TRBJ2-2,NA,TRBV20-1,SVERGAGELF
TRBJ2-5,many,TRBV24-1,ATSDFTRRGQETQY
TRBJ2-3,few,TRBV7-9,ASSSMDRELMDTQY
TRBJ1-1,many,TRBV6-5,ASSYYPYTEAF
TRBJ2-1,few,TRBV5-6,ASRTDRGYYNEQF
TRBJ2-1,few,TRBV4-3,ASSQDQGTSGSYEQF
TRBJ2-7,many,TRBV12-3/TRBV12-4,ASSLGQGEAREQY
TRBJ2-5,NA,TRBV6-5,ASSYSRTSGDQY
TRBJ2-7,few,TRBV20-1,SATDRGYSYEQY
TRBJ2-1,NA,TRBV6-2/TRBV6-3,ASSFSGRALNEQF
TRBJ1-5,few,TRBV27,ASREGNQPQH
TRBJ2-4,NA,TRBV6-1,ASSLRLAGVLLAKNIQY
TRBJ1-4,NA,TRBV27,ASRRDRATNEKLF
TRBJ2-2,NA,TRBV15,ATSGGQGRKTGELF
TRBJ2-1,many,TRBV15,ATSTGLAGGKEQF
TRBJ2-7,NA,TRBV6-1,ASAGGTPYEQY
TRBJ2-3,few,TRBV27,ASSFEGLSTDTQY
TRBJ2-3,few,TRBV6-2/TRBV6-3,ASTPGADTQY
TRBJ1-2,many,TRBV20-1,SARDIGQATYGYT
TRBJ1-5,few,TRBV20-1,SAREGQGNQPQH
TRBJ2-1,NA,TRBV7-2,ASSQMGGMLEQF
TRBJ2-3,few,TRBV20-1,SASLDGGTDTQY
TRBJ2-2,many,TRBV12-3/TRBV12-4,ASSWGSTGELF
TRBJ1-4,NA,TRBV4-1,ASRPRVDEKLF
TRBJ1-5,NA,TRBV12-3/TRBV12-4,ASSLEGFQPQH
TRBJ2-7,NA,TRBV6-4,ASSAGGGQGSYEQY
TRBJ2-5,few,TRBV7-9,ASSLDSGTSPQY
TRBJ2-4,NA,TRBV25-1,ASSGKAGGLGNIQY
TRBJ1-1,many,TRBV7-8,ASSTRTGGITEAF
TRBJ2-5,few,TRBV20-1,SARMGNQETQY
TRBJ2-7,NA,TRBV20-1,SARDLKGAEGNEQY
TRBJ1-1,NA,TRBV10-3,AIRGQGTNTEAF
TRBJ2-1,few,TRBV7-9,ASSPVRGIIHEQF
TRBJ1-2,many,TRBV28,ASAPPTGGRRYGYT
TRBJ1-2,NA,TRBV12-3/TRBV12-4,ASLGASNYGYT
TRBJ2-3,NA,TRBV20-1,SARVGTGADTQY
TRBJ1-1,few,TRBV4-3,ASSQGRATEAF
TRBJ2-2,NA,TRBV12-3/TRBV12-4,ASSRIAGGHTGELF
TRBJ1-3,few,TRBV12-3/TRBV12-4,ASLRQSWTDSGNTIY
TRBJ1-4,NA,TRBV29-1,SVLETGQEKLF
TRBJ2-7,NA,TRBV6-5,ASSYSPPGLEQY
TRBJ2-3,few,TRBV12-3/TRBV12-4,ASSSRLGGADTQY
TRBJ1-6,NA,TRBV2,ASSRTGPSSYNSPLH
TRBJ2-7,few,TRBV7-2,ASSLRLAGGLSHYEQY
TRBJ1-1,NA,TRBV12-3/TRBV12-4,AVRDRNTEAF
TRBJ2-3,many,TRBV3-1,ASSPGLRTDTQY
TRBJ2-3,NA,TRBV4-3,ASSLVTSGSTDTQY